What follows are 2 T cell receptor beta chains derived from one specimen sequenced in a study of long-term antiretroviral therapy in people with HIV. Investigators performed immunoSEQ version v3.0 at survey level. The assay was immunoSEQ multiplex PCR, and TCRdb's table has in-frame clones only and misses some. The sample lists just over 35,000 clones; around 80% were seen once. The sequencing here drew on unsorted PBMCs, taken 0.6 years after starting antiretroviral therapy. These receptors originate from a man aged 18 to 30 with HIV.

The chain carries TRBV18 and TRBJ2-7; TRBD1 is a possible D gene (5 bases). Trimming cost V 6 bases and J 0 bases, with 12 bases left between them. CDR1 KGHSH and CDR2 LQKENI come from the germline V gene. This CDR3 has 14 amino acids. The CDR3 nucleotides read TGTGCCAGCTCTCTGACAGATAGCTCCTACGAGCAGTACTTC. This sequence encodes CASSLTDSSYEQYF.

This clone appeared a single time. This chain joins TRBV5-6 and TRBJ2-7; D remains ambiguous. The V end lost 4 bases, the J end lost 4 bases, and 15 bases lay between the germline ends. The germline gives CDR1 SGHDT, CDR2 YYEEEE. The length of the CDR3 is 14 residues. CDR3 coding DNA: TGTGCCAGCAGCCATTGGGCAGCGCTATACGAGCAGTACTTC. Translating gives CASSHWAALYEQYF.